This T cell receptor (beta chain) was recorded in a study of cytomegalovirus exposure and HLA in healthy donors. Study findings and constraints: Presence/absence analyses treated sequencing depth as roughly uniform across donors.

Of note for this clone: What it binds is not known.

This CDR3 contains 13 residues. V trimming: 9 bases; J trimming: 4 bases; junction bases outside the gene matches: 9. Germline CDR1 is MNHNS and CDR2 is SASEGT. PCR was performed using 60 Vbeta and 13 Jbeta primers. Some clones are missing from TCRdb's copy, which holds only in-frame ones; the method was immunoSEQ multiplex PCR. The table includes around 150,000 clones, about two thirds detected once. This chain joins TRBV6-1 and TRBJ2-7, with 7 bases fitting TRBD1. Sequenced: PBMCs. The origin of this receptor is a man aged 50 or older in good health and CMV-seropositive. CDR3 loop: CASSRGMEYEQYF. As DNA, the CDR3 is TGTGCCAGTAGCAGGGGGATGGAGTACGAGCAGTACTTC.